Below are 25 T cell receptor beta chains sequenced from a single sample in a study of regulatory T cells in long-lasting Graves disease. As to time point: newly diagnosed GD, antithyroid drugs for less than 3 months. RNA isolated from PBMCs was used to make the TCR library. Relying on iRepertoire HTBI primers and Arm-PCR of CDR3 regions, the team built TCR beta libraries. TCRdb reanalysed the multiplex PCR reads using MiXCR and keeps one entry per CDR3 protein. This table holds roughly 520,000 distinct CDR3 sequences, more than 10% found once. The data were also submitted as part of a second study, on T cells in Graves' hyperthyroidism and ophthalmopathy.

This material consisted of peripheral blood mononuclear cells (PBMCs), taken at new diagnosis, from a patient treated with antithyroid drugs. Receptors originate from a woman in her twenties or thirties with Graves disease.

The chain has TRBV20-1 and TRBJ1-6; D unresolved. The CDR3 is made up of 11 amino acids. The germline CDR1 and CDR2 sequences are DFQATT and SNEGSKA (reference sequence). The V and J ends lost 5 bases and 14 bases respectively, with 13 bases between them. CDR3 sequence reads: CSAPAGLTLHF. CDR3 sequence (DNA): TGCAGTGCTCCTGCTGGACTCACCCTCCACTTT.

This clonotype was recorded at least ten times. The chain combines TRBV7-9 with TRBJ1-1, with no clear D. CDR1 and CDR2 (germline): SEHNR, FQNEAQ (reference sequence). The CDR3 runs to 12 residues. The germline V and J ends were trimmed by 0 bases and 7 bases, with 6 bases remaining between them. CDR3 protein: CASSLAMDEAFF. CDR3 DNA sequence: TGTGCCAGCAGCTTAGCGATGGATGAAGCTTTCTTT.

This clonotype was counted many times. V and J are TRBV29-1 and TRBJ2-1; 7 bases are a match to TRBD1. The germline gives CDR1 SQVTM, CDR2 ANQGSEA. Germline trimming cut 2 bases from V and 7 bases from J; bases unmatched to any gene: 8. This CDR3 is built from 14 residues. This CDR3 is CSVEWDSLGNEQFF. The CDR3 DNA reads TGCAGCGTTGAATGGGACAGTCTAGGGAATGAGCAGTTCTTC.

This clonotype was detected ten times or more. The rearrangement uses TRBV27 and TRBJ2-7, with 8 positions matching TRBD2. CDR1 and CDR2 (germline): MNHEY, SMNVEV (reference sequence). CDR3 length equals 14 residues. With V trimmed by 5 bases and J by 3 bases, 6 bases remained unmatched. The CDR3 loop reads CASSPGTRVYEQYF. CDR3 sequence (DNA): TGTGCCAGCAGTCCCGGGACTAGAGTCTACGAGCAGTACTTC.

This clonotype was observed at least ten times. The CDR3 is CASSPGLAGLRRSYNEQFF. Here the CDR3 DNA reads TGTGCCAGCAGTCCGGGACTAGCGGGACTGCGCCGCTCCTACAATGAGCAGTTCTTC. The chain recombines TRBV28 with TRBJ2-1, with 13 bases lining up with TRBD2. The V segment lost 5 bases and the J segment 0 bases; nucleotides outside the gene matches: 10. The CDR3 length is 19 residues. Looked up from germline, CDR1 is MDHEN and CDR2 is SYDVKM.

The sample holds many counts of this clonotype. The genes are TRBV9 and TRBJ2-7; D might be TRBD1 or TRBD2, each matching 5 bases. The CDR3 sequence is 15 residues long. Deletions cut 5 bases from V and 6 bases from J, with 21 bases between. Germline V gene lookup returns CDR1 SGDLS and CDR2 YYNGEE. The CDR3 DNA follows: TGTGCCAGCAGTCCCACGGGTGGAGGAAGGGGCGAGCAGTACTTC. Translating it yields CASSPTGGGRGEQYF.

This clonotype occurred many times. This rearrangement joins TRBV28 to TRBJ1-2; perhaps TRBD1 as D (5 bases). V was trimmed by 2 bases and J by 4 bases, leaving 11 bases between them. The CDR3 has 14 amino acids. Per the germline V gene, CDR1 is MDHEN and CDR2 is SYDVKM. CDR3 residues: CASSLDSPLYGYTF. The CDR3 DNA is TGTGCCAGCAGTTTAGACAGCCCACTCTATGGCTACACCTTC.

This clonotype was detected many times. This chain uses TRBV6-1 with TRBJ1-2; D ambiguous. CDR3 length: 15 residues. The germline V gene has CDR1 MNHNS and CDR2 SASEGT. Trimming removed 7 bases from V and 3 bases from J, with 18 bases in between. The CDR3 DNA reads as TGTGCCAGCAACGCCTCCCCCAGGCTCGACTATGGCTACACCTTC. Amino acids: CASNASPRLDYGYTF.

The chain recombines TRBV7-9 with TRBJ1-2; possible D gene TRBD1, 5 bases. The CDR3 contains 14 residues. The V and J ends lost 2 bases and 7 bases respectively, with 14 bases between them. Germline assignment: CDR1 SEHNR and CDR2 FQNEAQ (reference sequence). The CDR3 region is CASSLSGAAGGYTF. DNA for the CDR3: TGTGCCAGCAGCTTATCCGGGGCAGCTGGTGGCTACACCTTC.

Many counts were recorded for this clonotype. This chain links TRBV27 with TRBJ1-2, with D possibly TRBD1 on 6 matching bases. Germline CDR1 reads MNHEY; CDR2 reads SMNVEV (reference sequence). The CDR3 contains 14 residues. V was clipped by 5 bases and J by 3 bases, with 13 bases between them. CDR3 region: CASSPRQAYYGYTF. The CDR3 DNA is TGTGCCAGCAGTCCAAGACAGGCCTACTATGGCTACACCTTC.

The V call is TRBV7-9, the J call TRBJ1-3; tentatively, D is TRBD1 (5 bases). The CDR3 sequence is 14 residues long. Germline V gene lookup returns CDR1 SEHNR and CDR2 FQNEAQ (reference sequence). The germline V and J ends were trimmed by 5 bases and 2 bases, with 10 bases remaining between them. The CDR3 spells CASSLKGPGNTIYF. The CDR3 DNA follows: TGTGCCAGCAGCCTAAAGGGACCTGGAAACACCATATATTTT. The full variable domain, with the rest looked up from reference TRBV7-9 and TRBJ1-3, is DTGVSQNPRHKITKRGQNVTFRCDPISEHNRLYWYRQTLGQGPEFLTYFQNEAQLEKSRLLSDRFSAERPKGSFSTLEIQRTEQGDSAMYLCASSLKGPGNTIYFGEGSWLTVV.

Ten or more counts support this clonotype. The chain employs TRBV2 and TRBJ2-7; TRBD1 aligns across 9 bases. The V segment lost 5 bases and the J segment 5 bases; nucleotides outside the gene matches: 4. The CDR3 contains 13 residues. Germline CDR1 SNHLY, CDR2 FYNNEI. The CDR3 here is CASSNRGQHEQYF. The CDR3 bases are TGTGCCAGCAGTAACAGGGGGCAACACGAGCAGTACTTC. Looking up the rest from reference TRBV2 and TRBJ2-7 gives the full variable domain: EPEVTQTPSHQVTQMGQEVILRCVPISNHLYFYWYRQILGQKVEFLVSFYNNEISEKSEIFDDQFSVERPDGSNFTLKIRSTKLEDSAMYFCASSNRGQHEQYFGPGTRLTVT.

In this sample, this clonotype turned up many times. J is TRBJ2-1 and V is TRBV20-1, with TRBD2 identical over 10 bases. The CDR3 covers 15 residues. CDR1 is DFQATT, CDR2 SNEGSKA, per germline (reference sequence). J lost 4 bases, V lost 2 bases, and 5 bases had no gene match. CDR3 nucleotide sequence: TGCAGTGCTAGATCCCTTAGCGGGAGGTACAATGAGCAGTTCTTC. Its protein product is CSARSLSGRYNEQFF.

This clonotype was detected a few times. The genes are TRBV10-3 and TRBJ2-3, with D perhaps TRBD2 (5 bases). Germline V gene sequence: CDR1 ENHRY, CDR2 SYGVKD. The CDR3 has 15 amino acids. V shed 0 bases and J shed 8 bases, with 15 bases lying between them. The CDR3 region has the DNA TGTGCCATCAGTGAGTCCGGACTCCCTGTTGGTACGCAGTATTTT. Translation: CAISESGLPVGTQYF.

This clonotype was observed at least ten times. This chain's CDR3 is CASSLGAAGNYGYTF. Written as DNA, the CDR3 is TGTGCCAGCAGCTTAGGGGCAGCCGGTAACTATGGCTACACCTTC. The chain employs TRBV7-2 and TRBJ1-2; unclear D gene. V was clipped by 1 base and J by 1 base, with 10 bases between them. Germline V gene sequence: CDR1 SGHTA, CDR2 FQGNSA. The CDR3 extends over 15 amino acids.

This clonotype was recorded at least ten times. The V gene is TRBV7-9, the J gene TRBJ1-2; 8 bases agree with TRBD1. This CDR3 has 13 residues. V lost 7 bases and J lost 7; bases outside the gene matches: 8. CDR1 is SEHNR and CDR2 is FQNEAQ in the germline V gene (reference sequence). DNA of the CDR3: TGTGCCAGCAACAAGGACAGGGCGGGTGGCTACACCTTC. It codes for CASNKDRAGGYTF. Using reference TRBV7-9 and TRBJ1-2 for the parts outside the CDR3, the full variable domain is DTGVSQNPRHKITKRGQNVTFRCDPISEHNRLYWYRQTLGQGPEFLTYFQNEAQLEKSRLLSDRFSAERPKGSFSTLEIQRTEQGDSAMYLCASNKDRAGGYTFGSGTRLTVV.

In this sample, this clonotype turned up many times. V and J are TRBV11-1 and TRBJ2-5, with unresolved D. The V end lost 1 base, the J end lost 3 bases, and 6 bases lay between the germline ends. This CDR3 region has 13 residues. Germline-derived CDR1 and CDR2 are SGHAT and FQDESV (reference sequence). The CDR3 DNA follows: TGTGCCAGCAGCTTAGACCCCGAAGAGACCCAGTACTTC. This sequence encodes CASSLDPEETQYF.

This chain joins TRBV11-1 and TRBJ1-1; 8 bases map to TRBD1. This CDR3 is built from 16 residues. V lost 0 bases to trimming and J lost 4 bases; unmatched junction nucleotides: 7. CDR1 is SGHAT and CDR2 is FQDESV in the germline V gene (reference sequence). The CDR3, as DNA: TGTGCCAGCAGCTTAGCGGTACAGGGGGTAGCCACTGAAGCTTTCTTT. This encodes CASSLAVQGVATEAFF. Drawing the rest from reference TRBV11-1 and TRBJ1-1, the complete variable domain is EAEVAQSPRYKITEKSQAVAFWCDPISGHATLYWYRQILGQGPELLVQFQDESVVDDSQLPKDRFSAERLKGVDSTLKIQPAELGDSAMYLCASSLAVQGVATEAFFGQGTRLTVV.

This clonotype was recorded a few times. The rearrangement joins TRBV10-3 to TRBJ2-1; D possibly corresponds to TRBD1 (7 bases). Germline CDR1 ENHRY, CDR2 SYGVKD. Trimming pared 4 bases from V and 6 bases from J, leaving 22 bases between. The CDR3 is made up of 17 amino acids. CDR3 region: CAISGTPFGGTVNEQFF. The CDR3 coding sequence is TGTGCCATCAGTGGAACCCCCTTTGGAGGGACAGTCAATGAGCAGTTCTTC.

The chain links TRBV6-2 or TRBV6-3 to TRBJ2-1, with D maybe TRBD2 (5 bases). The germline V and J ends were trimmed by 0 bases and 3 bases, with 12 bases remaining between them. This CDR3 is 16 amino acids long. Germline CDR1 is MNHEY and CDR2 is SVGEGT. CDR3 nucleotide sequence: TGTGCCAGCAGTTACTCGATGGGAGCCCTCTACAATGAGCAGTTCTTC. Residues: CASSYSMGALYNEQFF.

In this sample, this clonotype turned up a few times. The rearrangement links TRBV5-1 to TRBJ2-4; D not resolved. Deletions cut 5 bases from V and 1 base from J, with 10 bases between. The CDR3 loop spans 14 amino acids. Germline V gene sequence: CDR1 SGHRS, CDR2 YFSETQ. DNA for the CDR3: TGCGCCAGCAGGCTTCTTAGTGCCAAAAACATTCAGTACTTC. Its translation is CASRLLSAKNIQYF.

This clonotype has a count of ten or more. The chain is built from TRBV2 and TRBJ2-3; 10 nucleotides match TRBD2. CDR3 length equals 18 residues. Trimming cost V 3 bases and J 0 bases; bases outside gene matches: 9. The V gene's germline CDR1 is SNHLY and CDR2 FYNNEI. The CDR3 DNA is TGTGCCAGCAGTGAGGGTCTGACTAGCGGGTATAGCACAGATACGCAGTATTTT. Amino acid sequence: CASSEGLTSGYSTDTQYF.

This clonotype was recorded at least ten times. This chain joins TRBV7-3 and TRBJ1-2; D is unresolved. The V end lost 3 bases, the J end lost 1 base, and 6 bases lay between the germline ends. The CDR3 covers 13 residues. Germline values: CDR1 SGHTA, CDR2 FQGTGA. The DNA of the CDR3 is TGTGCCAGCAGCTTCGGTAATAACTATGGCTACACCTTC. Amino acids: CASSFGNNYGYTF.

Ten or more counts support this clonotype. The gene calls are TRBV6-5 and TRBJ2-5; D is perhaps TRBD2 (5 bases). Per germline, CDR1 MNHEY and CDR2 SVGAGI. The ends were cut back, 2 bases at V and 1 base at J, with 8 bases in the middle. The CDR3 length is 14 residues. The CDR3 region is CASSYHGLQETQYF. For the CDR3, the DNA is TGTGCCAGCAGTTACCATGGACTCCAAGAGACCCAGTACTTC.

The sample holds many counts of this clonotype. The chain links TRBV9 to TRBJ2-1; 12 bases align to TRBD2. With 3 bases clipped from V and 8 bases from J, the junction kept 6 bases outside the gene matches. Germline assignment: CDR1 SGDLS and CDR2 YYNGEE. The CDR3 consists of 15 residues. The CDR3 loop is CASSATSGSLHEQFF. The CDR3 DNA reads TGTGCCAGCAGCGCGACTAGCGGGAGTTTGCATGAGCAGTTCTTC.